This TCR beta chain was recovered during a study of blood T cells in healthy people across ages. Donors ranged from about 6 to 90 years old and were healthy Caucasians in Russia. This clonotype was observed a few times. Sample-barcoded 5' priming and a J-beta primer mix drove a second PCR of 7 to 11 cycles. TCRdb re-called the 5' RACE reads through MiXCR, storing one row per CDR3 protein. The table records fewer than 2,000,000 distinct CDR3 sequences, about 39% of them present only once. CDR1 SGHTA and CDR2 FQGNSA come from the germline V gene. There are 15 residues in the CDR3. The V end was cut by 4 bases, the J end by 10 bases, with 17 bases between.

The clonotype comes from a human donor in good health. The V gene is TRBV7-2, the J gene TRBJ1-6; D unclear. Sequencing was performed on blood. Here the CDR3 DNA reads TGTGCCAGCAGCTCCACAAGCCTACAAGGATCACCCCTCCACTTT. Amino acids: CASSSTSLQGSPLHF. The variable domain in full, completed from reference TRBV7-2 and TRBJ1-6, reads GAGVSQSPSNKVTEKGKDVELRCDPISGHTALYWYRQSLGQGLEFLIYFQGNSAPDKSGLPSDRFSAERTGGSVSTLTIQRTQQEDSAVYLCASSSTSLQGSPLHFGNGTRLTVT.